This T cell receptor (beta chain) was identified in a study of shared clonotypes between healthy human individuals. Profiled with immunoSEQ multiplex PCR; TCRdb holds only in-frame clones, not every one. This sample has around 600,000 clones, with approximately 95% found just once. The germline V gene has CDR1 LNHDA and CDR2 SQIVND (reference sequence). This CDR3 is built from 12 residues. V lost 4 bases and J lost 7, with 10 bases in between. This clone was picked up a small number of times. Naivety among CD8 cells was defined by CD45RO negativity and positive CCR7 selection, thereby excluding terminally differentiated effector memory CD45RA+ cells.

The origin of this receptor is a woman in her twenties or thirties in good health. Sequencing used naive CD8+ T cells sorted from blood. The chain combines TRBV19 with TRBJ1-2, with no clear D. The CDR3 DNA follows: TGTGCCAGTAGTACGGCCGCCTCTGGCTACACCTTC. It encodes CASSTAASGYTF.